The clone carrying this T cell receptor beta chain showed up just a few times. As yet, its antigen is unknown. The data originate from a study of response to subunit inactivated influenza vaccine. The study, taken as a whole, reports: There was a suggestion from the authors that each seasonal influenza vaccination recruits few new T cells.

TCRdb called the RT-PCR reads again in MiXCR, with one record for every CDR3 protein. Among 750,000 to 850,000 distinct CDR3 sequences listed, less than 20% were seen once. The junction had 12 bases not matched to a gene; V was cut back by 6 bases and J by 6 bases. The CDR3 has 16 residues. CDR1 is ENHRY and CDR2 is SYGVKD in the germline V gene. This chain links TRBV10-3 with TRBJ2-1, with 9 bases fitting TRBD2. This clonotype was obtained from a man aged 50-59 years who received an inactivated influenza vaccine. The source was PBMCs from blood, collected 5 to 6 days after vaccination. The CDR3 DNA is TGTGCCATCAGGGGAGGTAGCGGGAGTTCGGGCAATGAGCAGTTCTTC. Translated: CAIRGGSGSSGNEQFF.